The following is a TCR beta chain sequence with its context. There is no known antigen for this receptor. Base qualities are not recorded, but no much larger clone differs from it by a single base. The sample is drawn from a study of blood T cell repertoires in COVID-19 (dated by TCRdb to about 2020). A note on the overall study: Samples covering the acute and convalescent phases of COVID-19 were provided by collaborators in the United States, Italy and Spain. The material from the prospective study consisted of cDNA or gDNA derived from T cells, B-cell-depleted T cells, or PBMCs. The dataset comprised deeply sampled blood TCRbeta repertoires from subjects exposed to, actively infected with, or recovered from COVID-19. The repertoires were released in a freely available public database intended as a resource for research on the immune response to SARS-CoV-2. Samples were obtained from the ongoing ImmuneRACE study (first 160 participants) and from approximately 1,200 subjects provided by 6 global collaborators. A de-identified subject ID, COVID-19 status, age in years and sex were almost always included in the sample metadata. Where available, HLA class I and class II types were obtained from metadata supplied by the sample provider rather than from assay-based typing.

The investigation overall reported the following: The amount of clinical and demographic metadata varied by source and participant and was provided uncurated.

TCRbeta CDR3 regions were amplified from genomic DNA by means of the immunoSEQ Assay, a bias-controlled multiplex PCR. In the original analysis: Within the assay, amplification of reference gene primers was used to estimate how many nucleated cells each sample contained. Sequence reads were collapsed and filtered to measure the absolute abundance of every unique TCRbeta CDR3 rearrangement. For each sample, productive Simpson clonality was calculated by taking the square root of Simpson's diversity index across productive rearrangements. TCRdb mirrors the immuneACCESS table, restricted to in-frame sequences. Some clones are absent from its copies; in checked studies, under half trace to an unresolved V gene, and the reason for the others is unknown. Clone size and V and J calls were adopted from that table, with D and trimming inferred from the DNA. Recorded for this sample are about 200,000 clones; about 87% of them occurred a single time. The top ten hold around 3.1% of the sample.

Whole blood was collected in K2EDTA tubes by collaborating institutions according to the institutions' own protocols. Collaborator samples were shipped for TCRbeta analysis as frozen whole blood, isolated PBMCs, or DNA extracted from either sample type. Based on the germline V gene (reference sequence), the CDR1 and CDR2 sequences are SGHKS and YYEKEE. The CDR3 has 17 amino acids, counting the end cysteine and phenylalanine. Only the CDR3 DNA is retained, 51 bases long and in frame from the first base. V is pared back by 2 bases and J by 1 base, with 18 bases lying between the germline termini. The sequencing sample was made of peripheral blood. The receptor was isolated from a man in his sixties with acute or convalescent COVID-19. The rearrangement joined TRBV5-5 to TRBJ1-1; the D gene is unclear. The encoded CDR3 is CASSLVLDGRANTEAFF. DNA sequence: TGTGCCAGCAGCTTAGTGTTGGATGGGCGGGCGAACACTGAAGCTTTCTTT. The full variable domain, with segments outside the CDR3 supplied by the reference TRBV5-5 and TRBJ1-1 proteins, appears as DAGVTQSPTHLIKTRGQQVTLRCSPISGHKSVSWYQQVLGQGPQFIFQYYEKEERGRGNFPDRFSARQFPNYSSELNVNALLLGDSALYLCASSLVLDGRANTEAFFGQGTRLTVV.